The present TCR beta chain was sequenced within a study of T cell responses to AZD1222 COVID-19 vaccine. This clone was picked up a small number of times. The antigen remains undetermined. This CDR3 is 21 amino acids long. V trimming: 3 bases; J trimming: 3 bases; junction bases outside the gene matches: 21. Germline V gene sequence: CDR1 LNHDA, CDR2 SQIVND (reference sequence). Findings and limits, study-wide: Only a handful of AZD1222 recipients were seropositive at baseline. Close to half of spike-specific TCRs reportedly recognize unmutated variant regions. Donor demographics were predominantly white British with a female majority; clonal diversity may be underestimated. After two AZD1222 doses, spike-specific TCR breadth and depth rose versus day 0.

The method was immunoSEQ multiplex PCR; TCRdb's version includes in-frame clones alone and lacks a portion of them. In the table there are around 100,000 clones, just over 85% of which are singletons. Specimen: peripheral blood, collected on day 0 of AZD1222 vaccination. The receptor was isolated from an adult in good health. The chain recombines TRBV19 with TRBJ2-1; 9 positions agree with TRBD2. The CDR3 here is CASSMTGQTRFSGRNYNEQFF. The CDR3 DNA sequence: TGTGCCAGTAGTATGACGGGACAGACGCGCTTTAGCGGGAGAAACTACAATGAGCAGTTCTTC. Variable domain in full (rest from reference TRBV19 and TRBJ2-1): DGGITQSPKYLFRKEGQNVTLSCEQNLNHDAMYWYRQDPGQGLRLIYYSQIVNDFQKGDIAEGYSVSREKKESFPLTVTSAQKNPTAFYLCASSMTGQTRFSGRNYNEQFFGPGTRLTVL.